This TCR beta chain emerged from a study of blood T cell repertoires in COVID-19 (TCRdb year 2020). Regarding the study in general: Samples from collaborators originated in the United States, Italy and Spain and spanned both the acute and convalescent phases of COVID-19. The material from the prospective study consisted of cDNA or gDNA derived from T cells, B-cell-depleted T cells, or PBMCs. The dataset comprised deeply sampled blood TCRbeta repertoires from subjects exposed to, actively infected with, or recovered from COVID-19. The repertoires were released in a freely available public database meant as a resource for research on the immune response to SARS-CoV-2. The samples were drawn from two sources: the first 160 participants of the ongoing ImmuneRACE study, and 1,254 subjects contributed by 6 global collaborators. A de-identified subject ID, COVID-19 status, age in years and sex were almost always included in the sample metadata. Where available, HLA class I and class II types were taken from metadata supplied by the sample provider and were not determined by assay-based typing. On the study overall, not on this receptor specifically: How much clinical and demographic metadata was included differed by source and by participant, and the metadata was provided uncurated.

TCRbeta CDR3 regions were amplified from genomic DNA by means of the immunoSEQ Assay, a bias-controlled multiplex PCR. The published analysis was carried out like this. Nucleated cell counts per sample were estimated from amplification of reference gene primers within the assay. To quantify the absolute abundance of each unique TCRbeta CDR3 rearrangement, sequence reads were collapsed and filtered. Productive Simpson clonality was computed per sample as the square root of Simpson's diversity index over productive rearrangements. This is the immuneACCESS table as TCRdb keeps it, with only in-frame sequences that have V and J called. A part of the clones is gone; compared with another copy, unresolved V genes explain less than half, and the rest is unexplained. D and trimming were read from the DNA, whereas the V and J calls and clone size are those reported in that table. The sample yields approximately 240,000 clones; about nine tenths were counted once. Approximately 2% of the sample is in the top ten clones.

This clone was seen a few times. The specificity of this receptor is unknown. Base quality data are lacking; no much larger clone is found one base away. Reading the germline V gene gives CDR1 SGHVS and CDR2 FNYEAQ. The CDR3 covers 14 residues, taking in both the cysteine and the phenylalanine. The read is trimmed to its CDR3 DNA, 42 bases read in frame from base 1. Ends trimmed: V by 3 bases, J by 3 bases; bases unmatched to a gene: 3. Participants in the prospective study were aged roughly 18 to 100 years, lived in more than 20 United States geographic areas, and enrolled through a virtual design. In the prospective study, cohorts were assigned on the basis of participant-reported clinical history obtained from a screening survey and a study questionnaire. ImmuneRACE Cohort 3 recovered participants were defined by two consecutive negative NP/OP PCR tests, healthcare professional clearance, or symptom resolution. In the prospective study, whole blood, serum and a nasopharyngeal or oropharyngeal swab were collected from each participant by mobile phlebotomists. Additional blood draws and questionnaires over a roughly two-month period could optionally be provided by prospective study participants. Prospective study blood samples were shipped either frozen or at room temperature before DNA extraction.

The TCR sequence derives from a woman under 30 who had recovered from COVID-19. In this chain, TRBV7-6 is recombined with TRBJ1-1; TRBD1 agrees with 8 junctional bases. The sample taken for sequencing was PBMCs or T cells enriched from blood (not recorded which). At the DNA level, the sequence is TGTGCCAGCAGCTTGGGGGGACAGGACACTGAAGCTTTCTTT. This encodes CASSLGGQDTEAFF.